This TCR beta chain was found in a study of control samples from healthy donors and cancer patients. Some clones are missing from TCRdb's copy, which holds only in-frame ones; the method was immunoSEQ multiplex PCR. The table lists about 150,000 clones, around 90% of them singletons. J lost 2 bases, V lost 0 bases, and 3 bases had no gene match. The CDR3 totals 16 residues. Germline lookup yields CDR1 SEHNR and CDR2 FQNEAQ (reference sequence). J is TRBJ1-5 and V is TRBV7-9, with TRBD1 matching 8 bases. Material for sequencing was blood. This TCR derives from a young man in good health. CDR3 residues: CASSLAGTGGNQPQHF. The CDR3 bases are TGTGCCAGCAGCTTAGCTGGGACAGGAGGCAATCAGCCCCAGCATTTT.